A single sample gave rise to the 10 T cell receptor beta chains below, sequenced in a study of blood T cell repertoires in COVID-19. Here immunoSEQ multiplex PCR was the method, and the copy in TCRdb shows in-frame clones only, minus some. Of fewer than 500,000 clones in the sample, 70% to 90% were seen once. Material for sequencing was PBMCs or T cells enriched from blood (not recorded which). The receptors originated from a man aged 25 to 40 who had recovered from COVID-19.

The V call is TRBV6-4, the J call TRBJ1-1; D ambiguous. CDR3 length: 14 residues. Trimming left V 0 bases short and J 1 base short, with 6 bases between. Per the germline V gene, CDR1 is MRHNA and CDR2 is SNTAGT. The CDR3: CASSDSSKNTEAFF. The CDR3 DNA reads TGTGCCAGCAGTGACTCGTCCAAGAACACTGAAGCTTTCTTT.

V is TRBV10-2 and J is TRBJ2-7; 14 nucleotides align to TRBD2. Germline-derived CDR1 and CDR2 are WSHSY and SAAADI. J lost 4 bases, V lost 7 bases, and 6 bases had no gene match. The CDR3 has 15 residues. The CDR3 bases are TGCGCCAGCAATCTCGGACTAGCGGGGGGTTACGAGCAGTACTTC. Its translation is CASNLGLAGGYEQYF.

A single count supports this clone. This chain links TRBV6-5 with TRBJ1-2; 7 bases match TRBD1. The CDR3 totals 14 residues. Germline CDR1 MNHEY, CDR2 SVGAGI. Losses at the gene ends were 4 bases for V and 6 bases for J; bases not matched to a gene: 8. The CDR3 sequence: CASSSRSGTDGYTF. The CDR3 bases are TGTGCCAGCAGTTCCCGCTCCGGGACAGATGGCTACACCTTC.

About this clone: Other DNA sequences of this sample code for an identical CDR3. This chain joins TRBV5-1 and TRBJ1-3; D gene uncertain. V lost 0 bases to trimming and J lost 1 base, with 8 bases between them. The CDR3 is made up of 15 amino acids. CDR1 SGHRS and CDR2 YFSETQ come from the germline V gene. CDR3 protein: CASSLAGVSGNTIYF. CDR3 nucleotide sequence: TGCGCCAGCAGCTTGGCCGGGGTTTCTGGAAACACCATATATTTT.

The CDR3 region is CASGTVREKLFF. The CDR3 DNA reads as TGTGCCAGCGGGACAGTTAGGGAAAAACTGTTTTTT. V usage is TRBV12-3 or TRBV12-4 and J usage is TRBJ1-4; 7 bases map to TRBD1. The length of the CDR3 is 12 residues. The junction had 5 bases not matched to a gene; V was cut back by 8 bases and J by 8 bases.

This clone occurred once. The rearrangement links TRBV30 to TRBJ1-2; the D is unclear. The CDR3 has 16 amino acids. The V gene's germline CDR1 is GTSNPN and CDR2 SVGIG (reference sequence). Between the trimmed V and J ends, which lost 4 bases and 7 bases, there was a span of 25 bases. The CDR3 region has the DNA TGTGCCTGGACGGCGGGTCAGAAGCTCTTATGGTCTGGCTACACCTTC. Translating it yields CAWTAGQKLLWSGYTF.

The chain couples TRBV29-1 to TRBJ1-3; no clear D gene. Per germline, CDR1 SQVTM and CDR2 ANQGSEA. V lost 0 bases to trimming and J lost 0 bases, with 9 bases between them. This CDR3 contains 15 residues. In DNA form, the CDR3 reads TGCAGCGTTGAAGATCTTGGGAGCTCTGGAAACACCATATATTTT. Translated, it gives CSVEDLGSSGNTIYF.

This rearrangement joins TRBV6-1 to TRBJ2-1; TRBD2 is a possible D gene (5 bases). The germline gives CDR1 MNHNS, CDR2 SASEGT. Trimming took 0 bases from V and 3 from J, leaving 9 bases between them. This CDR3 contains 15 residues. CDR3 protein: CASSEATGYYNEQFF. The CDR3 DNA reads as TGTGCCAGCAGTGAAGCAACGGGGTACTACAATGAGCAGTTCTTC.

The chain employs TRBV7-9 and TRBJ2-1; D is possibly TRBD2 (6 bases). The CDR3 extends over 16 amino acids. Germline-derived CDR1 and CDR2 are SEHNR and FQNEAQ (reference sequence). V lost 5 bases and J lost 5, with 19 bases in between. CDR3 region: CASSPWVGGTHNEQFF. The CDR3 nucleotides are TGTGCCAGCAGCCCTTGGGTGGGGGGAACCCACAATGAGCAGTTCTTC.

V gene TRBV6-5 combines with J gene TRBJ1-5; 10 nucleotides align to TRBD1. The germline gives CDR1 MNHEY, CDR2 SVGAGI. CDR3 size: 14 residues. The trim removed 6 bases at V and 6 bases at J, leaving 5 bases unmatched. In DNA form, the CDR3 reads TGTGCCAGCAGACCCCGGACAGGGGGTCAGCCCCAGCATTTT. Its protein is CASRPRTGGQPQHF.